These T cell receptor beta chains were read from a single sample in a study of cytomegalovirus exposure and HLA in healthy donors. Sequencing was performed with immunoSEQ multiplex PCR; in TCRdb, only in-frame clones are kept and a portion is missing. The sample includes approximately 190,000 clones, 82% of them seen just once. Material for sequencing was PBMCs. The source of these receptors is a woman aged 18-29 years in good health and CMV-seronegative. CDR3s include the opening cysteine and the closing phenylalanine or tryptophan. A D gene is named only where the DNA matches it firmly. Only part of the rows carry a size: once, few, many, or a class if the clone is expanded.

j_call	d_call	v_call	clone_size	cdr3_nt	cdr3_aa
TRBJ2-5	NA	TRBV20-1	NA	TGCAGTGCTAACAGGGAAGAGACCCAGTACTTC	CSANREETQYF
TRBJ2-7	NA	TRBV6-5	NA	TGTGCCAGCAGTTACTCGGTCCGAGGAGACTACGAGCAGTACTTC	CASSYSVRGDYEQYF
TRBJ2-3	NA	TRBV19	NA	TGTGCCAGTAGTCCTGCGGGGGCTCCTACAGATACGCAGTATTTT	CASSPAGAPTDTQYF
TRBJ2-1	TRBD2	TRBV2	few	TGTGCCAGCACCCCGGGACTAACGCAGTTCTTC	CASTPGLTQFF
TRBJ1-5	TRBD1	TRBV6-1	NA	TGTGCCAGCAGGACCAGGGGGGAGCCCCAGCATTTT	CASRTRGEPQHF
TRBJ2-7	TRBD1	TRBV11-3	NA	TGTGCCAGCAGCCGATCGGGACAGGGGGCGCGAGAGCAGTACTTC	CASSRSGQGAREQYF
TRBJ1-2	NA	TRBV29-1	few	TGCAGCGTTGACCGAGGGGGACGGTCGATCTATGGCTACACCTTC	CSVDRGGRSIYGYTF
TRBJ1-3	NA	TRBV10-3	NA	TGTGCCATCAGGGACAGATCTGGAAACACCATATATTTT	CAIRDRSGNTIYF
TRBJ2-5	NA	TRBV7-3	NA	TGTGCCAGCAGCCCAGGACACAAAGAGACCCAGTACTTC	CASSPGHKETQYF
TRBJ2-5	NA	TRBV5-8	few	TGTGCCAGCAGCTTGGCCAAGTCAGGGCAAGAGACCCAGTACTTC	CASSLAKSGQETQYF
TRBJ2-7	TRBD2	TRBV27	NA	TGTGCCAGCAGACTTAGCGGGAGGGGGGAGCAGTACTTC	CASRLSGRGEQYF
TRBJ1-1	NA	TRBV15	few	TGTGCCACCAGCAGAGCCGGGGGTATTTCTGAAGCTTTCTTT	CATSRAGGISEAFF
TRBJ2-7	TRBD2	TRBV29-1	NA	TGCAGCGTTGAAGCTCCCCTAGCGGGGAAGGCTAACGAGCAGTACTTC	CSVEAPLAGKANEQYF
TRBJ1-5	NA	TRBV7-2	NA	TGTGCCAGCAGCAACACAGGGTCCTATCAGCCCCAGCATTTT	CASSNTGSYQPQHF
TRBJ1-2	NA	TRBV20-1	NA	TGCAGTGCTATCGAACTGTATGGCTACACCTTC	CSAIELYGYTF
TRBJ2-7	TRBD1	TRBV2	once	TGTGCCAGCAGACCTGACAGGGTGGGATTGGGCGAGCAGTACTTC	CASRPDRVGLGEQYF
TRBJ1-2	NA	TRBV7-9	once	TGTGCCAGCAGCTTGGGACCGGGACAATCCTATGGCTACACCTTC	CASSLGPGQSYGYTF
TRBJ2-7	NA	TRBV27	NA	TGTGCCAGCAGGGTAAAGGCTACGTGGGCCTACTCCTACGAGCAGTACTTC	CASRVKATWAYSYEQYF
TRBJ2-3	NA	TRBV6-1	NA	TGTGCCAGCAGTGTCCCTGATACGCAGTATTTT	CASSVPDTQYF